A single TCR beta chain is shown here with its context. The antigen is unknown. The data were taken from a study of CD8 T cells in Susac syndrome. The authors reverse transcribed roughly 0.5 to 1 ug RNA with random hexamers. A multiplex approach, immunoSEQ multiplex PCR, amplified TCR beta CDR3 across 54 Vbeta and 13 Jbeta. TCRdb fed the immunoSEQ multiplex PCR reads into MiXCR, producing one record per CDR3 protein. The sample records about 180,000 distinct CDR3 sequences, 94% being singletons. The CD8+ and CD4+ T cells were isolated magnetically using a negative isolation approach, whereas the TEMRA cells were enriched by FACS. Deletions cut 4 bases from V and 1 base from J, with 13 bases between. The CDR3 totals 15 residues. Per the germline V gene, CDR1 is LNHDA and CDR2 is SQIVND (reference sequence). Study-level results: The study's TCR sequencing and HLA analysis drew on a certain number of individuals. That number was acknowledged as relatively small.

This TCR derives from a human donor with Susac syndrome. V and J are TRBV19 and TRBJ1-1; D possibly corresponds to TRBD1 (5 bases). Sequenced: CD4+ T cells from PBMCs. The CDR3 is CASSTSGLQNTEAFF. CDR3 bases: TGTGCCAGTAGTACCTCGGGACTCCAGAACACTGAAGCTTTCTTT. Variable domain in full (rest from reference TRBV19 and TRBJ1-1): DGGITQSPKYLFRKEGQNVTLSCEQNLNHDAMYWYRQDPGQGLRLIYYSQIVNDFQKGDIAEGYSVSREKKESFPLTVTSAQKNPTAFYLCASSTSGLQNTEAFFGQGTRLTVV.